These 15 T cell receptor beta chains share one sample of origin, sequenced in a study of molecular identifiers for immune sequencing clone quantification. One entry per CDR3 protein results from TCRdb running MiXCR on the PCR reads. The table includes around 460,000 distinct CDR3 sequences, approximately 25% detected once. Sequenced material: naive CD8+ T cells from blood, with Jurkat cell RNA spiked in. Subset reported: FACS-sorted CD8+CD4-CCR7+CD45RA+ naive T cells. These receptors were collected from a human donor in good health. Some libraries in this study had Jurkat cell RNA spiked in.

This clonotype has more than one count but fewer than ten. The rearrangement links TRBV29-1 to TRBJ2-2; D assignment may be TRBD1 or TRBD2 (5 bases each). V lost 5 bases to trimming and J lost 5 bases, with 15 bases between them. The CDR3 sequence is 14 residues long. Germline CDR1 is SQVTM and CDR2 is ANQGSEA. CDR3 sequence (DNA): TGCAGCGTTCTTGAACGGGACGGGACCGGGGAGCTGTTTTTT. It yields the protein CSVLERDGTGELFF.

This clonotype was seen repeatedly, ten times or more. This chain joins TRBV4-3 and TRBJ2-1, with no clear D. The ends were cut back, 1 base at V and 4 bases at J, with 5 bases in the middle. Germline assignment: CDR1 LGHNA and CDR2 YSLEER. The CDR3 consists of 13 residues. DNA for the CDR3: TGCGCCAGCAGCCAAGTCGGATACAATGAGCAGTTCTTC. Translation gives CASSQVGYNEQFF.

The V and J genes are TRBV2 and TRBJ1-6; D is possibly TRBD1 (6 bases). The CDR3 is 16 residues long. Trimming pared 1 base from V and 2 bases from J, leaving 9 bases between. Germline CDR1 SNHLY, CDR2 FYNNEI. CDR3 sequence (DNA): TGTGCCAGCAGTGAAGGCAGGGGTACCTATAATTCACCCCTCCACTTT. Translation gives CASSEGRGTYNSPLHF.

The chain carries TRBV19 and TRBJ1-1, with no clear D. The CDR3 runs 15 residues. Germline values: CDR1 LNHDA, CDR2 SQIVND (reference sequence). Trimming stripped 4 bases from V and 0 bases from J, with 12 bases between. The CDR3 nucleotides read TGTGCCAGTAGTACCGATTCTGGCCTGAACACTGAAGCTTTCTTT. Its translation: CASSTDSGLNTEAFF.

This clonotype has only a few counts. J is TRBJ1-5 and V is TRBV4-3, with TRBD1 as a possible D gene (5 bases). The CDR3 is 16 amino acids. The V gene's germline CDR1 is LGHNA and CDR2 YSLEER. The germline V and J ends were trimmed by 0 bases and 0 bases, with 9 bases remaining between them. The CDR3 spells CASSQDWRGSNQPQHF. The CDR3 DNA reads TGCGCCAGCAGCCAAGATTGGAGGGGTAGCAATCAGCCCCAGCATTTT.

In its sample, this clonotype was seen a few times. The chain combines TRBV12-3 or TRBV12-4 with TRBJ2-5, with D possibly matching TRBD1 (5 bases). V dropped 6 bases and J dropped 3 bases, with 14 bases sitting between them. The CDR3 runs to 14 residues. CDR3 in DNA: TGTGCCAGCAGCCCAGTAGACAGAGAAGAGACCCAGTACTTC. Amino acid sequence: CASSPVDREETQYF.

This clonotype has a count of ten or more. The J gene is TRBJ2-3, the V gene TRBV29-1, with D possibly matching TRBD2 (5 bases). The germline gives CDR1 SQVTM, CDR2 ANQGSEA. This CDR3 contains 15 residues. Trimming removed 6 bases from V and 0 bases from J, with 16 bases in between. CDR3 protein: CSVSGRDTSTDTQYF. DNA for the CDR3: TGCAGCGTCTCAGGACGGGATACGAGCACAGATACGCAGTATTTT.

Regarding this clonotype: No conserved phenylalanine or tryptophan is present at the end of the CDR3, so a read error is the likely explanation. V is TRBV6-2 or TRBV6-3 and J is TRBJ2-1; 7 bases map to TRBD1. This CDR3 comprises 16 residues. Unmatched junction bases numbered 15, after V lost 7 bases and J lost 6 bases. Germline V gives CDR1 MNHEY, CDR2 SVGEGT. The CDR3 DNA follows: TGTGCCAGCATTCACACCGGGACAGAGCCTGTCAATGAGCAGTTCCTC. Protein sequence: CASIHTGTEPVNEQFL.

The table lists this clonotype with a few counts. This rearrangement joins TRBV14 to TRBJ2-7, with D possibly matching TRBD2 (6 bases). The CDR3 is 15 residues long. The V gene's germline CDR1 is SGHDN and CDR2 FVKESK. V gave up 0 bases and J gave up 2 bases, with 11 bases separating them. The DNA for the CDR3 is TGTGCCAGCAGCCAAGATTTTGGGGGGACCTACGAGCAGTACTTC. This translates into CASSQDFGGTYEQYF.

In its sample, this clonotype was seen a few times. The CDR3 here is CAISRTGFGEKLFF. In DNA, the CDR3 is TGTGCCATCAGCCGGACAGGGTTTGGGGAAAAACTGTTTTTT. The chain links TRBV10-3 to TRBJ1-4, with TRBD1 matching 8 bases. The CDR3 length is 14 residues. Germline-derived CDR1 and CDR2 are ENHRY and SYGVKD. V lost 6 bases to trimming and J lost 8 bases; unmatched junction nucleotides: 8.

A remark on this clonotype: Relative to the germline gene, one junction end is altered; a read error may explain this. V and J are TRBV15 and TRBJ1-1; D is possibly TRBD1 (5 bases). The CDR3 consists of 14 residues. Germline V gene sequence: CDR1 LNHNV, CDR2 YYDKDF (reference sequence). The CDR3 reads CATCRETVLPEAFF. The CDR3 coding sequence is TGTGCCACCTGCAGAGAGACAGTTCTCCCTGAAGCTTTCTTT.

This clonotype was observed a few times. The CDR3 DNA is TGTGCCAGCGAAAAGGGGACAGGTTCGGCAGATACGCAGTATTTT. It yields the protein CASEKGTGSADTQYF. This sequence joins TRBV2 and TRBJ2-3, with TRBD1 matching over 8 bases. Per the germline V gene, CDR1 is SNHLY and CDR2 is FYNNEI. The CDR3 extends over 15 amino acids. With V trimmed by 8 bases and J by 4 bases, 11 bases remained unmatched.

This clonotype was counted between two and nine times. The chain uses TRBV10-3 and TRBJ2-3; TRBD1 agrees at 7 bases. Germline V gives CDR1 ENHRY, CDR2 SYGVKD. The CDR3 loop spans 17 amino acids. Losses at the gene ends were 5 bases for V and 2 bases for J; bases not matched to a gene: 13. CDR3 region: CAISTGVLKTNTDTQYF. CDR3 DNA sequence: TGTGCCATCAGTACAGGGGTCTTGAAAACCAACACAGATACGCAGTATTTT.

The V gene is TRBV4-3, the J gene TRBJ1-2, with 7 bases identical to TRBD1. Unmatched junction bases numbered 10, after V lost 4 bases and J lost 8 bases. Germline loops: CDR1 LGHNA, CDR2 YSLEER. CDR3 size: 14 residues. The CDR3 sequence: CASSRMTGYDGYTF. As DNA, the CDR3 is TGCGCCAGCAGCCGAATGACAGGGTACGACGGCTACACCTTC.

This sequence joins TRBV12-3 or TRBV12-4 and TRBJ1-1; TRBD1 agrees at 10 bases. With 4 bases clipped from V and 3 bases from J, the junction kept 2 bases outside the gene matches. There are 14 residues in the CDR3. CDR3 amino acids: CASSWTGGDTEAFF. Here the CDR3 DNA reads TGTGCCAGCAGTTGGACAGGGGGGGACACTGAAGCTTTCTTT.